The 11 T cell receptor beta chains below were found in one sample sequenced in a study of control samples from healthy donors and cancer patients. The assay was immunoSEQ multiplex PCR, and TCRdb's table has in-frame clones only and misses some. The table has some 150,000 clones, around 90% seen once; the top ten hold over 4.5%. Sequencing used blood. These receptors all stem from a man aged 30-40 years in good health.

The genes are TRBV5-4 and TRBJ2-5, with TRBD2 matching over 13 bases. The trim removed 4 bases at V and 3 bases at J, leaving 0 bases unmatched. Germline values: CDR1 SGHNT, CDR2 YYREEE (reference sequence). The length of the CDR3 is 14 residues. The CDR3 sequence is CASSGTSGEETQYF. The CDR3 region has the DNA TGTGCCAGCAGCGGGACTAGCGGGGAAGAGACCCAGTACTTC.

This clone has just a few counts. V usage is TRBV10-2 and J usage is TRBJ1-1; 11 bases match TRBD1. The CDR3 has 17 amino acids. With 4 bases clipped from V and 0 bases from J, the junction kept 7 bases outside the gene matches. Per germline, CDR1 WSHSY and CDR2 SAAADI. CDR3 nucleotide sequence: TGCGCCAGCAGTGCCCGGGACAGGGGGAAAATGAACACTGAAGCTTTCTTT. Its protein product is CASSARDRGKMNTEAFF.

V usage is TRBV25-1 and J usage is TRBJ2-1; D gene ambiguous. Germline assignment: CDR1 MGHDK and CDR2 SYGVNS. Trimming left V 3 bases short and J 8 bases short, with 17 bases between. This CDR3 is 15 amino acids long. DNA of the CDR3: TGTGCCAGCAGTGAGTCGCGTTGGCTAGGTGATGAGCAGTTCTTC. Translation gives CASSESRWLGDEQFF. Full variable domain (remainder filled in from reference TRBV25-1 and TRBJ2-1): EADIYQTPRYLVIGTGKKITLECSQTMGHDKMYWYQQDPGMELHLIHYSYGVNSTEKGDLSSESTVSRIRTEHFPLTLESARPSHTSQYLCASSESRWLGDEQFFGPGTRLTVL.

The chain links TRBV6-5 to TRBJ2-7, with TRBD1 identical over 9 bases. Germline V lookup: CDR1 MNHEY, CDR2 SVGAGI. V shed 7 bases and J 5 bases; nucleotides not matched to a gene: 6. This CDR3 comprises 13 residues. The CDR3 region is CASKWGQGNEQYF. The CDR3 region has the DNA TGTGCCAGCAAATGGGGACAGGGCAACGAGCAGTACTTC.

The rearrangement uses TRBV10-2 and TRBJ1-1; TRBD1 is a possible D gene (5 bases). Trimming stripped 7 bases from V and 1 base from J, with 13 bases between. The CDR3 covers 14 residues. CDR1 is WSHSY and CDR2 is SAAADI in the germline V gene. As DNA, the CDR3 is TGCGCCAGCAAGGAGAGGGGCCCGAACACTGAAGCTTTCTTT. This sequence encodes CASKERGPNTEAFF.

V and J are TRBV10-3 and TRBJ1-1, with 8 positions matching TRBD1. Trimming at V came to 4 bases and at J to 1 base, leaving 5 bases not matched to a gene. Germline CDR1 and CDR2: ENHRY and SYGVKD. This CDR3 spans 15 amino acids. DNA of the CDR3: TGTGCCATCAGTGTACAGGGGGAACCGAACACTGAAGCTTTCTTT. Encoded protein: CAISVQGEPNTEAFF.

This clone has just a few counts. This rearrangement joins TRBV7-6 to TRBJ2-1; TRBD1 aligns across 9 bases. The ends lost 6 bases at V and 5 bases at J; junction bases unmatched: 8. CDR3 length: 15 amino acids. The germline gives CDR1 SGHVS, CDR2 FNYEAQ. The CDR3 DNA reads TGTGCCAGCAGTCTCCGGGACAGGGCCAACAATGAGCAGTTCTTC. Protein sequence: CASSLRDRANNEQFF.

CDR3 nucleotide sequence: TGTGCCAGCAGCTCCAGAGCAGGGGACGAGCAGTACTTC. This encodes CASSSRAGDEQYF. V is TRBV7-2 and J is TRBJ2-7; tentatively, D is TRBD1 (6 bases). Germline CDR1 and CDR2: SGHTA and FQGNSA. The V end was cut by 4 bases, the J end by 5 bases, with 12 bases between. This CDR3 has 13 amino acids.

V and J are TRBV29-1 and TRBJ2-1; 10 bases are shared with TRBD2. Germline V CDR1 and CDR2: SQVTM, ANQGSEA. This CDR3 spans 14 amino acids. V shed 3 bases and J 10 bases; nucleotides not matched to a gene: 9. The CDR3 coding sequence is TGCAGCGTTGACAAGCGGGAGGGCCCTGAGGAGCAGTTCTTC. As protein: CSVDKREGPEEQFF.

The chain links TRBV4-3 to TRBJ1-3, with 7 positions matching TRBD1. V lost 4 bases and J lost 3; bases outside the gene matches: 3. Germline CDR1 and CDR2: LGHNA and YSLEER. This CDR3 has 14 amino acids. This CDR3 reads CASSLTGFGNTIYF. The CDR3, as DNA: TGCGCCAGCAGCCTGACAGGGTTTGGAAACACCATATATTTT.

This clone has a single count. The rearrangement links TRBV12-5 to TRBJ2-1; D might be TRBD1 or TRBD2, each matching 5 bases. Germline CDR1 LGHNT, CDR2 FRNRAP. Trimming stripped 6 bases from V and 8 bases from J, with 14 bases between. The CDR3 loop spans 13 amino acids. Written as DNA, the CDR3 is TGTGCTAGTGGGGGGGAGTTTGTTTATGAGCAGTTCTTC. Its protein product is CASGGEFVYEQFF.